These 15 T cell receptor beta chains came from one sample sequenced in a study of cytomegalovirus exposure and HLA in healthy donors. Use of 60 Vbeta and 13 Jbeta primers characterized the PCR. Produced via immunoSEQ multiplex PCR; TCRdb's table is partial and in-frame only. The sample has 100,000 to 150,000 clones, around 70% seen once. Material for sequencing was PBMCs. The source of these receptors is a middle-aged woman in good health and CMV-seropositive.

The rearrangement joins TRBV2 to TRBJ2-5; 9 nucleotides align to TRBD1. The CDR3 covers 13 residues. V was pared by 6 bases and J by 1 base, with 0 bases of the junction left unmatched. The germline CDR1 and CDR2 sequences are SNHLY and FYNNEI. CDR3: CASRGQGQETQYF. The DNA of the CDR3 is TGTGCCAGCAGGGGACAGGGCCAAGAGACCCAGTACTTC.

This clone was counted between two and nine times. The V and J genes are TRBV7-9 and TRBJ1-1, with D uncertain. Trimming stripped 6 bases from V and 9 bases from J, with 17 bases between. This CDR3 has 13 residues. The germline V gene encodes CDR1 SEHNR and CDR2 FQNEAQ (reference sequence). The CDR3 sequence is CASRREEPPQAFF. Here the CDR3 DNA reads TGTGCCAGCAGGCGGGAAGAGCCGCCACAAGCTTTCTTT.

This clone was picked up a small number of times. This chain connects TRBV14 to TRBJ2-2; TRBD1 matches 7 bases. The V gene's germline CDR1 is SGHDN and CDR2 FVKESK. With V trimmed by 4 bases and J by 0 bases, 5 bases remained unmatched. The CDR3 consists of 16 residues. The CDR3: CASSPWTGANTGELFF. DNA of the CDR3: TGTGCCAGCAGCCCCTGGACAGGCGCGAACACCGGGGAGCTGTTTTTT.

The table lists this clone with a few counts. The chain joins TRBV4-2 to TRBJ1-2, with a tentative D call TRBD1 (5 bases). The germline gives CDR1 LGHNA, CDR2 YNFKEQ. This CDR3 contains 17 residues. The germline V and J ends were trimmed by 1 base and 0 bases, with 15 bases remaining between them. CDR3 amino acids: CASSQGIVGQSNYGYTF. As DNA, the CDR3 is TGTGCCAGCAGCCAAGGGATCGTGGGGCAGTCTAACTATGGCTACACCTTC.

The rearrangement links TRBV6-1 to TRBJ1-1, with D hard to call. This CDR3 region has 13 residues. V lost 6 bases and J 4 bases, leaving 12 bases between the germline ends. Germline V gives CDR1 MNHNS, CDR2 SASEGT. CDR3 residues: CASSAPHGTEAFF. CDR3 in DNA: TGTGCCAGCAGCGCCCCGCACGGCACTGAAGCTTTCTTT.

The chain uses TRBV28 and TRBJ1-1; a weak D match, TRBD1 (6 bases). The CDR3 contains 13 residues. CDR1 is MDHEN and CDR2 is SYDVKM in the germline V gene. Trimming left V 6 bases short and J 4 bases short, with 12 bases between. The CDR3 bases are TGTGCCAGCAGCCCGGACAGAACCACTGAAGCTTTCTTT. Translated, it gives CASSPDRTTEAFF.

V usage is TRBV19 and J usage is TRBJ2-1; 8 bases fit TRBD2. CDR3 length: 15 residues. Germline V gene sequence: CDR1 LNHDA, CDR2 SQIVND (reference sequence). With 0 bases clipped from V and 5 bases from J, the junction kept 3 bases outside the gene matches. CDR3 sequence reads: CASSIEGLGDNEQFF. In DNA, the CDR3 is TGTGCCAGTAGTATAGAGGGACTAGGTGACAATGAGCAGTTCTTC.

V usage is TRBV7-9 and J usage is TRBJ2-2, with D possibly being TRBD1 (6 bases). V was pared by 3 bases and J by 6 bases, with 17 bases between. The CDR3 covers 16 residues. The germline V gene encodes CDR1 SEHNR and CDR2 FQNEAQ (reference sequence). As DNA, the CDR3 is TGTGCCAGCAGCTTGTACACAGGGCGTAGAGCCGGGGAGCTGTTTTTT. Protein product: CASSLYTGRRAGELFF.

The rearrangement links TRBV6-1 to TRBJ1-1, with D maybe TRBD1 (5 bases). Germline V CDR1 and CDR2: MNHNS, SASEGT. Trimming took 4 bases from V and 1 from J, leaving 13 bases between them. The CDR3 extends over 15 amino acids. CDR3 nucleotide sequence: TGTGCCAGCAGTGTACTGGACACAGGGAACACTGAAGCTTTCTTT. Protein sequence: CASSVLDTGNTEAFF.

J is TRBJ2-5 and V is TRBV29-1, with D possibly matching TRBD2 (6 bases). Trimming shortened V by 5 bases and J by 5 bases, and 12 bases separated the two germline ends. The V gene's germline CDR1 is SQVTM and CDR2 ANQGSEA. CDR3 length equals 12 residues. The DNA for the CDR3 is TGCAGCGTTACGGAGGGCCACGAGACCCAGTACTTC. Residues: CSVTEGHETQYF.

The rearrangement uses TRBV7-2 and TRBJ2-5, with TRBD2 matching 11 bases. CDR1 is SGHTA and CDR2 is FQGNSA in the germline V gene. The CDR3 loop spans 15 amino acids. With V trimmed by 2 bases and J by 5 bases, 4 bases remained unmatched. The CDR3 reads CASSLLAGGWETQYF. CDR3 bases: TGTGCCAGCAGCTTATTAGCGGGAGGGTGGGAGACCCAGTACTTC.

V usage is TRBV9 and J usage is TRBJ1-4; a possible D gene is TRBD1 (6 bases). Trimming left V 0 bases short and J 7 bases short, with 16 bases between. Germline CDR1 SGDLS, CDR2 YYNGEE. The CDR3 totals 16 residues. The CDR3 loop is CASSVGLLDSGEKLFF. As DNA, the CDR3 is TGTGCCAGCAGCGTAGGGCTTCTGGACAGCGGTGAAAAACTGTTTTTT.

This clone was observed a handful of times. The chain has TRBV28 and TRBJ2-3; D possibly corresponds to TRBD2 (7 bases). The germline gives CDR1 MDHEN, CDR2 SYDVKM. CDR3 size: 17 residues. V dropped 0 bases and J dropped 2 bases, with 15 bases sitting between them. The CDR3 DNA is TGTGCCAGCAGTTTATGGGGGAGGGGGGGTAACACAGATACGCAGTATTTT. Translating it yields CASSLWGRGGNTDTQYF.

The chain has TRBV27 and TRBJ1-2; perhaps TRBD1 as D (5 bases). From germline, CDR1 is MNHEY and CDR2 SMNVEV (reference sequence). The CDR3 consists of 13 residues. Between the trimmed V and J ends, which lost 6 bases and 3 bases, there was a span of 11 bases. CDR3 sequence: CASSGGVYYGYTF. DNA for the CDR3: TGTGCCAGCAGCGGAGGGGTCTACTATGGCTACACCTTC.

This chain links TRBV7-2 with TRBJ2-7; 12 positions agree with TRBD2. The CDR3 covers 16 residues. V lost 4 bases to trimming and J lost 5 bases; unmatched junction nucleotides: 9. In germline, CDR1 is SGHTA, CDR2 FQGNSA. CDR3 loop: CASSSQTGLAGHEQYF. The CDR3 DNA reads as TGTGCCAGCAGCTCCCAAACTGGACTAGCGGGACACGAGCAGTACTTC.